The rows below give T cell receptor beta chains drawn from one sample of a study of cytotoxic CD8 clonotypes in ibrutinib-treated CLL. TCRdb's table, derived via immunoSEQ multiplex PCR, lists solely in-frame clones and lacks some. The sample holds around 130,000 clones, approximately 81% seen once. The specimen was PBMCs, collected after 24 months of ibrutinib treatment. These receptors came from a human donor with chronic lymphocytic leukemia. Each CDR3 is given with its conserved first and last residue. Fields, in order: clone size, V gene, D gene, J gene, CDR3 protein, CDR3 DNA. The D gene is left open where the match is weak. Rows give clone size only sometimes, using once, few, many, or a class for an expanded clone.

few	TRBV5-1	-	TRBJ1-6	CASSIDSQYSPLHF	TGCGCCAGCAGCATAGACAGCCAGTATTCACCCCTCCACTTT
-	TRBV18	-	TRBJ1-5	CASSPQGGGQPQHF	TGTGCCAGCTCACCACAGGGGGGTGGTCAGCCCCAGCATTTT
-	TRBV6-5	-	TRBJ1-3	CASSWAPGNTIYF	TGTGCCAGCAGTTGGGCACCCGGAAACACCATATATTTT
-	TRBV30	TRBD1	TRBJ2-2	CAWTRGRGTGELFF	TGTGCCTGGACCAGGGGGCGCGGCACCGGGGAGCTGTTTTTT
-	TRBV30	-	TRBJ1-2	CAWKMTGPGLHYGYTF	TGTGCCTGGAAAATGACGGGGCCAGGGCTCCACTATGGCTACACCTTC
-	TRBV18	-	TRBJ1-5	CASSPIQQSNQPQHF	TGTGCCAGCTCACCAATCCAACAGAGCAATCAGCCCCAGCATTTT
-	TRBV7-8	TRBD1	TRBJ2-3	CASSHRDSRTDTQYF	TGTGCCAGCAGCCATAGGGACAGCCGCACAGATACGCAGTATTTT
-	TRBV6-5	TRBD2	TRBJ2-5	CASSLSGGRRETQYF	TGTGCCAGCAGCCTTAGCGGGGGACGGCGAGAGACCCAGTACTTC
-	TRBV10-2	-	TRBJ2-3	CASGEEGTDTQYF	TGCGCCAGCGGGGAGGAGGGCACAGATACGCAGTATTTT
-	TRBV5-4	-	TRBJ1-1	CASSLDRAHEAFF	TGTGCCAGCAGCTTGGACCGGGCCCATGAAGCTTTCTTT
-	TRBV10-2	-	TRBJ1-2	CASSESGTINYGYTF	TGCGCCAGCAGTGAGTCAGGGACAATTAACTATGGCTACACCTTC
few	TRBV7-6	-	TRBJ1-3	CASSPSAGSSGNTIYF	TGTGCCAGCAGCCCGTCCGCAGGGTCCTCTGGAAACACCATATATTTT
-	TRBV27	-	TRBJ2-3	CASSWTGVPYPDTQYF	TGTGCCAGCAGTTGGACGGGGGTTCCATACCCAGATACGCAGTATTTT
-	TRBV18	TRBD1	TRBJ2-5	CASSARTGEETQYF	TGTGCCAGCTCAGCGCGGACAGGGGAGGAGACCCAGTACTTC
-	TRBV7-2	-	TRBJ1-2	CASSVGQNIAYGYTF	TGTGCCAGCAGCGTCGGACAGAACATCGCTTATGGCTACACCTTC
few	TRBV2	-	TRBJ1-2	CASSEERLNGYTF	TGTGCCAGCAGTGAGGAGCGGTTAAATGGCTACACCTTC
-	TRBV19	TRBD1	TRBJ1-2	CASSMERDRGRRGYTF	TGTGCCAGTAGTATGGAACGCGACAGGGGGCGACGTGGCTACACCTTC
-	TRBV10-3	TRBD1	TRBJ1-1	CAILDRGWGEAFF	TGTGCCATTCTGGACAGGGGCTGGGGTGAAGCTTTCTTT
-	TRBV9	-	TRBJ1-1	CASSSPRRAPGMNTEAFF	TGTGCCAGCAGCTCACCCCGGAGGGCACCGGGTATGAACACTGAAGCTTTCTTT
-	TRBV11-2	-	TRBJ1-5	CASSLDFGSNQPQHF	TGTGCCAGCAGCTTAGACTTCGGCAGCAATCAGCCCCAGCATTTT
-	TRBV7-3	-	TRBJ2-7	CASSLSQGPYEQYF	TGTGCCAGCAGCTTAAGTCAGGGACCCTACGAGCAGTACTTC
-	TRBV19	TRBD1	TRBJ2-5	CASSITGGPQETQYF	TGTGCCAGTAGTATCACAGGGGGACCCCAAGAGACCCAGTACTTC